Each of the 27 T cell receptor beta chains below was sequenced from the same sample in a study of control samples from healthy donors and cancer patients. Generated by immunoSEQ multiplex PCR, the TCRdb table keeps only in-frame clones and is missing some. The sample has about 190,000 clones; around 93% are singletons. The sample was blood. The source is a man aged 25-45 years in good health.

The rearrangement joins TRBV21-1 to TRBJ1-2; the table's D call TRBD1 went unverified against the DNA. TRBV21-1 constitutes a pseudogene. The CDR3 spans 14 residues. The CDR3 nucleotides are TGTGCCAGCAGCAAAGGGGGACAGGGGTATGGCTACACCTTC. Translation: CASSKGGQGYGYTF.

The V call is TRBV10-3, the J call TRBJ2-7; D may be TRBD1 (7 bases). Germline V gives CDR1 ENHRY, CDR2 SYGVKD. V lost 5 bases, J lost 6 bases, and 17 bases lay in between. CDR3 length: 14 residues. The CDR3 DNA is TGTGCCATCAGTATACAGGGGAGGTACACCGAGCAGTACTTC. As protein: CAISIQGRYTEQYF.

The chain has TRBV18 and TRBJ1-2; D is perhaps TRBD1 (5 bases). Germline V CDR1 and CDR2: KGHSH, LQKENI. Trimming took off 3 bases at V and 0 bases at J, with 23 bases between the two ends. CDR3 length equals 19 residues. CDR3 bases: TGTGCCAGCTCACCGCAACGGGCAGGGAAGAACCTTGCTAACTATGGCTACACCTTC. Translation gives CASSPQRAGKNLANYGYTF.

The rearrangement uses TRBV7-6 and TRBJ2-7, with 10 bases identical to TRBD1. V was clipped by 5 bases and J by 4 bases; unmatched bases: 11. Germline V gives CDR1 SGHVS, CDR2 FNYEAQ. This CDR3 spans 16 amino acids. Written as DNA, the CDR3 is TGTGCCAGCAGCCCACAAAGGACAGGGGGATGGTACGAGCAGTACTTC. This encodes CASSPQRTGGWYEQYF.

V is TRBV5-1 and J is TRBJ1-2; 10 nucleotides line up with TRBD1. The CDR3 extends over 14 amino acids. V shed 4 bases, J shed 5 bases, and the junction held 5 bases outside the gene matches. Germline V CDR1 and CDR2: SGHRS, YFSETQ. The CDR3 protein is CASSVGTGVYGYTF. The DNA for the CDR3 is TGCGCCAGCAGCGTCGGGACAGGGGTTTATGGCTACACCTTC.

This chain connects TRBV3-1 (or the pseudogene TRBV3-2) to TRBJ2-1; D tentatively reads TRBD1 or TRBD2 (5 bases each). There are 16 residues in the CDR3. V was pared by 6 bases and J by 1 base, with 16 bases between. CDR1 is LGHDT and CDR2 is YNNKEL in the germline V gene (reference sequence). This chain's CDR3 is CASSLTGTESYNEQFF. The CDR3 DNA reads as TGTGCCAGCAGTCTCACCGGGACGGAATCCTACAATGAGCAGTTCTTC.

V gene TRBV5-1 combines with J gene TRBJ1-5; tentatively, D is TRBD1 (6 bases). The length of the CDR3 is 16 residues. Germline assignment: CDR1 SGHRS and CDR2 YFSETQ. V dropped 5 bases and J dropped 0 bases, with 15 bases sitting between them. The CDR3 reads CASRSWTAYSNQPQHF. The DNA of the CDR3 is TGCGCCAGCAGATCTTGGACAGCTTATAGCAATCAGCCCCAGCATTTT.

The chain is built from TRBV9 and TRBJ1-2, with 8 bases fitting TRBD1. Germline V gene lookup returns CDR1 SGDLS and CDR2 YYNGEE. Losses at the gene ends were 3 bases for V and 3 bases for J; bases not matched to a gene: 7. The CDR3 extends over 15 amino acids. The CDR3 DNA reads as TGTGCCAGCAGCGGTCAGGGGGCAGATGACTATGGCTACACCTTC. Protein sequence: CASSGQGADDYGYTF.

The chain recombines TRBV7-9 with TRBJ1-3; D call uncertain. The CDR3 contains 14 residues. V lost 2 bases to trimming and J lost 8 bases, with 13 bases between them. Per the germline V gene, CDR1 is SEHNR and CDR2 is FQNEAQ (reference sequence). CDR3 coding DNA: TGTGCCAGCAGCTTATCCCAGCTGAGGGACACCATATATTTT. Translation: CASSLSQLRDTIYF.

This clone was recorded only once. This chain joins TRBV5-1 and TRBJ2-2, with D hard to call. V dropped 5 bases and J dropped 1 base, with 3 bases sitting between them. In germline, CDR1 is SGHRS, CDR2 YFSETQ. The CDR3 covers 12 residues. The CDR3 bases are TGCGCCAGCAGTCAGAACACCGGGGAGCTGTTTTTT. It translates to CASSQNTGELFF.

This clone was picked up one time. The V and J genes are TRBV4-2 and TRBJ2-7; D remains unclear. This CDR3 contains 18 residues. The V gene lost 0 bases and the J gene lost 0 bases, with 18 bases spanning the gap. Germline V gene data show CDR1 as LGHNA and CDR2 as YNFKEQ. CDR3 residues: CASSQDGQKAGYSYEQYF. CDR3 nucleotides: TGTGCCAGCAGCCAAGATGGGCAAAAGGCAGGTTACTCCTACGAGCAGTACTTC.

The gene calls are TRBV20-1 and TRBJ1-2; no firm D call. The CDR3 runs to 11 residues. Trimming took off 2 bases at V and 5 bases at J, with 6 bases between the two ends. The germline CDR1 and CDR2 sequences are DFQATT and SNEGSKA (reference sequence). This chain's CDR3 is CSARPGYGYTF. CDR3 coding DNA: TGCAGTGCTAGACCAGGTTATGGCTACACCTTC.

This chain uses TRBV30 with TRBJ1-6; no clear D. CDR3 length: 16 amino acids. V was pared by 0 bases and J by 11 bases, with 20 bases between. CDR1 GTSNPN and CDR2 SVGIG come from the germline V gene (reference sequence). The CDR3 DNA sequence: TGTGCCTGGAGTGTAAGTGTCGCCAAAAGAAAAGCACCCCTCCACTTT. It translates to CAWSVSVAKRKAPLHF.

The chain recombines TRBV16 with TRBJ1-6; D possibly corresponds to TRBD1 (5 bases). CDR1 is KGHSY, CDR2 FQNENV, per germline. This CDR3 spans 16 amino acids. V gave up 2 bases and J gave up 10 bases, with 18 bases separating them. CDR3 DNA sequence: TGTGCCAGCAGCCAAGATTGGACAATGGAGGGCTCACCCCTCCACTTT. Translating gives CASSQDWTMEGSPLHF.

CDR3 sequence: CASSLPLPRQGNNYGYTF. In DNA form, the CDR3 reads TGTGCCAGCAGCTTGCCCCTTCCCCGACAGGGTAATAACTATGGCTACACCTTC. V is TRBV5-4 and J is TRBJ1-2; 7 bases match TRBD1. The CDR3 runs to 18 residues. CDR1 is SGHNT and CDR2 is YYREEE in the germline V gene (reference sequence). Trimming cost V 1 base and J 1 base; bases outside gene matches: 13.

The V and J genes are TRBV6-5 and TRBJ2-1; tentatively, D is TRBD2 (5 bases). V was clipped by 8 bases and J by 3 bases, with 11 bases between them. Per the germline V gene, CDR1 is MNHEY and CDR2 is SVGAGI. This CDR3 region has 13 residues. This CDR3 reads CASGHRDYNEQFF. The DNA for the CDR3 is TGTGCCAGCGGTCATCGGGACTACAATGAGCAGTTCTTC.

CDR3 protein: CAWSGGFTDTQYF. The CDR3 bases are TGTGCCTGGAGCGGGGGCTTCACAGATACGCAGTATTTT. The rearrangement uses TRBV30 and TRBJ2-3, with D perhaps assigned TRBD1 or TRBD2 (6 bases each). Trimming left V 3 bases short and J 2 bases short, with 9 bases between. Germline CDR1 reads GTSNPN; CDR2 reads SVGIG (reference sequence). The CDR3 is 13 residues long. Full variable domain (missing parts from reference TRBV30 and TRBJ2-3): SQTIHQWPATLVQPVGSPLSLECTVEGTSNPNLYWYRQAAGRGLQLLFYSVGIGQISSEVPQNLSASRPQDRQFILSSKKLLLSDSGFYLCAWSGGFTDTQYFGPGTRLTVL.

V is TRBV9 and J is TRBJ1-2; D not certain. The V gene's germline CDR1 is SGDLS and CDR2 YYNGEE. Trimming removed 0 bases from V and 1 base from J, with 10 bases in between. This CDR3 is 15 amino acids long. CDR3 region: CASSVVAEVNYGYTF. The CDR3 DNA follows: TGTGCCAGCAGCGTAGTGGCCGAAGTTAACTATGGCTACACCTTC.

The rearrangement uses TRBV4-1 and TRBJ1-2; D possibly corresponds to TRBD1 (6 bases). V shed 0 bases and J shed 3 bases, with 11 bases lying between them. The CDR3 extends over 15 amino acids. Germline CDR1 is MGHRA and CDR2 is YSYEKL. For the CDR3, the DNA is TGCGCCAGCAGCCAAGACCCAGGGGCGGACTATGGCTACACCTTC. Its protein is CASSQDPGADYGYTF.

The gene calls are TRBV11-3 and TRBJ2-1; weak D call: TRBD1 (6 bases). CDR3 length equals 11 residues. Trimming cost V 4 bases and J 10 bases, with 8 bases left between them. CDR1 is SGHNT and CDR2 is YENEEA in the germline V gene. The CDR3 nucleotides are TGTGCCAGCAGCTCAGGACAGGAGCAGTTCTTC. Residues: CASSSGQEQFF. The entire variable domain, with the rest obtained from reference TRBV11-3 and TRBJ2-1, is as follows: EAGVVQSPRYKIIEKKQPVAFWCNPISGHNTLYWYLQNLGQGPELLIRYENEEAVDDSQLPKDRFSAERLKGVDSTLKIQPAELGDSAVYLCASSSGQEQFFGPGTRLTVL.

The chain carries TRBV5-5 and TRBJ2-1; 7 bases map to TRBD2. With 6 bases clipped from V and 5 bases from J, the junction kept 17 bases outside the gene matches. The CDR3 loop spans 17 amino acids. Germline V gene sequence: CDR1 SGHKS, CDR2 YYEKEE (reference sequence). CDR3 region: CASISAGDASINNEQFF. In DNA, the CDR3 is TGTGCCAGCATTTCCGCGGGGGATGCCTCGATTAACAATGAGCAGTTCTTC.

The J gene is TRBJ1-6, the V gene TRBV5-1; D is possibly TRBD1 (5 bases). V lost 2 bases to trimming and J lost 7 bases, with 16 bases between them. There are 16 residues in the CDR3. The germline gives CDR1 SGHRS, CDR2 YFSETQ. CDR3 coding DNA: TGCGCCAGCAGCTTCCCGCAGGGCAAGGGGAATTCACCCCTCCACTTT. It specifies CASSFPQGKGNSPLHF.

This chain uses TRBV7-8 with TRBJ2-3; D gene unclear. CDR1 is SGHVS and CDR2 is FQNEAQ in the germline V gene. V lost 4 bases and J 5 bases, leaving 10 bases between the germline ends. The CDR3 extends over 13 amino acids. The CDR3 loop reads CASSSGSRDTQYF. CDR3 DNA: TGTGCCAGCAGCTCCGGCTCTAGAGATACGCAGTATTTT.

This clone was seen only once. One junction end does not reproduce the germline sequence, and a read error may be involved. This same CDR3 is encoded by further DNA sequences in the sample. The rearrangement uses TRBV5-1 and TRBJ1-2; 9 bases map to TRBD1. The CDR3 length is 17 residues. Germline V gene sequence: CDR1 SGHRS, CDR2 YFSETQ. The CDR3 loop reads CASSLGTGGAMVVGYTF. In DNA, the CDR3 is TGCGCCAGTAGCTTGGGAACAGGGGGCGCGATGGTAGTTGGCTACACCTTC.

This chain links TRBV5-4 with TRBJ2-1, with D maybe TRBD2 (7 bases). The CDR3 runs to 16 residues. Germline V gives CDR1 SGHNT, CDR2 YYREEE (reference sequence). V gave up 0 bases and J gave up 8 bases, with 18 bases separating them. For the CDR3, the DNA is TGTGCCAGCAGCTTGGTAGGCGGGGGCCTTTTTGATGAGCAGTTCTTC. Translating gives CASSLVGGGLFDEQFF.

The chain recombines TRBV5-4 with TRBJ2-2; 7 nucleotides align to TRBD1. V lost 0 bases and J lost 4; bases outside the gene matches: 6. The V gene's germline CDR1 is SGHNT and CDR2 YYREEE (reference sequence). This CDR3 has 16 residues. This CDR3 reads CASSLDSRGRTGELFF. The CDR3, as DNA: TGTGCCAGCAGCTTGGACTCAAGGGGGCGCACCGGGGAGCTGTTTTTT.

The V call is TRBV2, the J call TRBJ1-2; D is perhaps TRBD1 (5 bases). CDR1 and CDR2 (germline): SNHLY, FYNNEI. Trimming pared 6 bases from V and 3 bases from J, leaving 14 bases between. The CDR3 loop spans 14 amino acids. CDR3 bases: TGTGCCAGCAGCGCCAGGGTCTTGGACTATGGCTACACCTTC. Protein: CASSARVLDYGYTF.